The 29 T cell receptor beta chains listed next were all sequenced from one sample in a study of shared clonotypes between healthy human individuals (TCRdb year 2020). Library generation was performed with the immunoSEQ multiplex PCR assay. TCRdb provides this immuneACCESS table in a form limited to in-frame rearrangements. Some clones are lacking; in checked studies, under half of them reflect an unresolved V gene, and why the rest are absent is not known. The sample table records millions of clones; 95% of these occur just once. The biggest ten clones account for under 0.15% of the sample. Sequencing was done on a sample of naive CD4+ T cells sorted from blood. The cell subset or site label corresponds to: CD45RA+ positively selected. These receptors all stem from a man between 18 and 29 years old in good health.

Worth noting for this clone: Other nucleotide sequences in the sample specify the same CDR3. J is TRBJ1-5 and V is TRBV2; maybe TRBD1 (5 bases). Trimming pared 6 bases from V and 2 bases from J, leaving 8 bases between. Germline-derived CDR1 and CDR2 are SNHLY and FYNNEI. This CDR3 spans 13 amino acids. DNA of the CDR3: TGTGCCAGCAGGGGGCAAGGCAATCAGCCCCAGCATTTT. It encodes CASRGQGNQPQHF.

The chain employs TRBV7-2 and TRBJ1-2; TRBD1 agrees at 7 bases. The J segment lost 0 bases and the V segment lost 3 bases, leaving 4 bases of the junction unmatched. The CDR3 runs 15 residues. Germline V lookup: CDR1 SGHTA, CDR2 FQGNSA. CDR3 in DNA: TGTGCCAGCAGCTTTAACAGGGGTACTAACTATGGCTACACCTTC. Residues: CASSFNRGTNYGYTF. The whole variable domain, filled in from reference TRBV7-2 and TRBJ1-2, reads GAGVSQSPSNKVTEKGKDVELRCDPISGHTALYWYRQSLGQGLEFLIYFQGNSAPDKSGLPSDRFSAERTGGSVSTLTIQRTQQEDSAVYLCASSFNRGTNYGYTFGSGTRLTVV.

V is TRBV7-9 and J is TRBJ2-5, with 7 bases aligning to TRBD2. The CDR3 has 14 residues. Germline CDR1 reads SEHNR; CDR2 reads FQNEAQ (reference sequence). J was trimmed by 6 bases and V by 1 base; bases with no gene match: 5. The CDR3 sequence: CASSLGGSGKTQYF. Written as DNA, the CDR3 is TGTGCCAGCAGCTTAGGCGGGAGCGGAAAGACCCAGTACTTC.

This clone was seen once. The chain has TRBV7-3 and TRBJ2-3; D is perhaps TRBD1 (6 bases). The V gene lost 6 bases and the J gene lost 0 bases, with 13 bases spanning the gap. Germline V gene sequence: CDR1 SGHTA, CDR2 FQGTGA. The CDR3 extends over 15 amino acids. CDR3 residues: CASSPRGISTDTQYF. The CDR3 nucleotides read TGTGCCAGCAGTCCCAGGGGTATCAGCACAGATACGCAGTATTTT.

J is TRBJ1-5 and V is TRBV7-2; TRBD1 is a possible D gene (5 bases). Germline CDR1 reads SGHTA; CDR2 reads FQGNSA. This CDR3 comprises 15 residues. Deletions cut 5 bases from V and 4 bases from J, with 15 bases between. The CDR3: CASSARGGWNQPQHF. CDR3 DNA sequence: TGTGCCAGCAGCGCACGGGGGGGTTGGAATCAGCCCCAGCATTTT.

The chain employs TRBV25-1 and TRBJ2-1; TRBD2 is a possible D gene (6 bases). Trimming stripped 2 bases from V and 4 bases from J, with 12 bases between. Per germline, CDR1 MGHDK and CDR2 SYGVNS. The CDR3 has 15 residues. CDR3 sequence reads: CASSEQAGGYNEQFF. The CDR3 DNA follows: TGTGCCAGCAGTGAACAAGCGGGTGGGTACAATGAGCAGTTCTTC.

V and J are TRBV10-3 and TRBJ2-5; TRBD2 matches at 8 bases. There are 15 residues in the CDR3. Germline CDR1 reads ENHRY; CDR2 reads SYGVKD. Losses at the gene ends were 3 bases for V and 3 bases for J; bases not matched to a gene: 6. CDR3 loop: CAISEAGVSKETQYF. The CDR3 DNA is TGTGCCATCAGTGAAGCGGGAGTGAGCAAAGAGACCCAGTACTTC.

Only one count was recorded for this clone. The chain joins TRBV6-6 to TRBJ2-1; 11 positions agree with TRBD2. This CDR3 is built from 15 residues. The J segment lost 5 bases and the V segment lost 10 bases, leaving 10 bases of the junction unmatched. The germline gives CDR1 MNHNY, CDR2 SVGAGI (reference sequence). CDR3 in DNA: TGTGCCATCAGCCCGGGACTAGCGGCCAACAATGAGCAGTTCTTC. Translated, it gives CAISPGLAANNEQFF.

V gene TRBV7-3 combines with J gene TRBJ1-1; TRBD1 is a possible D gene (5 bases). The CDR3 has 16 amino acids. Trimming left V 6 bases short and J 1 base short, with 18 bases between. Germline V gives CDR1 SGHTA, CDR2 FQGTGA. This CDR3 is CASRETGPIENTEAFF. In DNA form, the CDR3 reads TGTGCCAGCAGAGAGACGGGACCGATAGAGAACACTGAAGCTTTCTTT.

The V gene is TRBV6-5, the J gene TRBJ2-1, with a possible D match to TRBD1 (6 bases). The V gene's germline CDR1 is MNHEY and CDR2 SVGAGI. V was trimmed by 7 bases and J by 6 bases, leaving 19 bases between them. The CDR3 is 15 residues long. DNA for the CDR3: TGTGCCAGCAAGACGGTGGGGGCCCCGGGCAATGAGCAGTTCTTC. Protein: CASKTVGAPGNEQFF.

Note on this clone: Other nucleotide sequences from this sample produce the same CDR3. J is TRBJ1-5 and V is TRBV5-1, with D uncertain. There are 15 residues in the CDR3. The V gene lost 0 bases and the J gene lost 0 bases, with 7 bases spanning the gap. Germline CDR1 and CDR2: SGHRS and YFSETQ. As DNA, the CDR3 is TGCGCCAGCAGCTTGGAGGGAACTAGCAATCAGCCCCAGCATTTT. Encoded protein: CASSLEGTSNQPQHF.

This chain uses TRBV11-3 with TRBJ2-3; D is unresolved. The CDR3 loop spans 15 amino acids. Trimming took 0 bases from V and 7 from J, leaving 14 bases between them. Germline V gene lookup returns CDR1 SGHNT and CDR2 YENEEA. In nucleotides, the CDR3 is TGTGCCAGCAGCTTAGATCTAACCGTCGTATATACGCAGTATTTT. Translating it yields CASSLDLTVVYTQYF.

V and J are TRBV5-1 and TRBJ1-1; 7 bases agree with TRBD1. Trimming at V came to 2 bases and at J to 4 bases, leaving 8 bases not matched to a gene. CDR3 size: 15 residues. Germline lookup yields CDR1 SGHRS and CDR2 YFSETQ. DNA for the CDR3: TGCGCCAGCAGCTTTGGAGACAGGGTTGTCACTGAAGCTTTCTTT. Its translation: CASSFGDRVVTEAFF.

Comment on this clone: The sample has other DNA sequences that encode this CDR3 too. This chain joins TRBV18 and TRBJ2-7, with a possible D match to TRBD2 (6 bases). Trimming shortened V by 2 bases and J by 4 bases, and 6 bases separated the two germline ends. CDR1 KGHSH and CDR2 LQKENI come from the germline V gene. The CDR3 is 12 residues long. This CDR3 is CASSPAGYEQYF. In DNA, the CDR3 is TGTGCCAGCTCACCAGCGGGGTACGAGCAGTACTTC. Full variable domain (rest looked up from reference TRBV18 and TRBJ2-7): NAGVMQNPRHLVRRRGQEARLRCSPMKGHSHVYWYRQLPEEGLKFMVYLQKENIIDESGMPKERFSAEFPKEGPSILRIQQVVRGDSAAYFCASSPAGYEQYFGPGTRLTVT.

The chain uses TRBV5-1 and TRBJ2-7; 14 nucleotides agree with TRBD2. Germline-derived CDR1 and CDR2 are SGHRS and YFSETQ. The CDR3 contains 14 residues. V dropped 4 bases and J dropped 6; count of bases not matched to a gene: 3. In DNA, the CDR3 is TGCGCCAGCAGCCTCGGGACTAGCGGGAGCGAGCAGTACTTC. Amino acid sequence: CASSLGTSGSEQYF.

This chain connects TRBV28 to TRBJ1-2; D unresolved. Trimming left V 2 bases short and J 7 bases short, with 11 bases between. Germline values: CDR1 MDHEN, CDR2 SYDVKM. The CDR3 is 13 amino acids. Written as DNA, the CDR3 is TGTGCCAGCAGTTTAACGTGGCCGCTTGGCTACACCTTC. Translated, it gives CASSLTWPLGYTF.

V usage is TRBV4-3 and J usage is TRBJ2-2, with unresolved D. This CDR3 has 16 residues. V gave up 7 bases and J gave up 7 bases, with 22 bases separating them. The V gene's germline CDR1 is LGHNA and CDR2 YSLEER. The CDR3 sequence is CASKPELLTVIGELFF. DNA for the CDR3: TGCGCCAGCAAGCCGGAACTATTGACTGTGATCGGGGAGCTGTTTTTT.

The count of this clone is one. The V gene is TRBV7-5, the J gene TRBJ1-5. TRBV7-5 is flagged as a pseudogene. This CDR3 region has 16 residues. CDR3 amino acids: CARSGLIDYSNQPQHF. CDR3 coding DNA: TGTGCCAGAAGCGGACTGATAGATTATAGCAATCAGCCCCAGCATTTT.

This chain uses TRBV4-1 with TRBJ2-7, with 7 bases fitting TRBD1. CDR1 MGHRA and CDR2 YSYEKL come from the germline V gene. This CDR3 has 15 residues. J was trimmed by 3 bases and V by 3 bases; bases with no gene match: 8. CDR3 DNA sequence: TGCGCCAGCAGCCAGGCTGACAGGGCGGACTACGAGCAGTACTTC. It codes for CASSQADRADYEQYF.

CDR3 sequence reads: CASSLELGTYEQYF. In nucleotides, the CDR3 is TGTGCCAGCAGCTTAGAGCTCGGTACCTACGAGCAGTACTTC. The chain uses TRBV7-2 and TRBJ2-7, with unresolved D. V gave up 1 base and J gave up 2 bases, with 9 bases separating them. The CDR3 length is 14 residues. Germline CDR1 SGHTA, CDR2 FQGNSA.

The rearrangement links TRBV2 to TRBJ2-1; unclear D gene. Looked up from germline, CDR1 is SNHLY and CDR2 is FYNNEI. V lost 6 bases, J lost 9 bases, and 9 bases lay in between. CDR3 size: 11 residues. The CDR3 DNA follows: TGTGCCAGCAGCGGGCACGGTGAGCAGTTCTTC. Translation gives CASSGHGEQFF.

The chain couples TRBV5-1 to TRBJ1-3, with 8 bases fitting TRBD1. The CDR3 has 16 residues. The trim removed 2 bases at V and 8 bases at J, leaving 12 bases unmatched. Germline CDR1 reads SGHRS; CDR2 reads YFSETQ. CDR3 sequence: CASSFTGTGSSDTIYF. The CDR3 DNA sequence: TGCGCCAGCAGCTTTACCGGGACAGGAAGTTCAGACACCATATATTTT.

The chain recombines TRBV28 with TRBJ1-5; TRBD1 matches 9 bases. V shed 3 bases, J shed 7 bases, and the junction held 7 bases outside the gene matches. The CDR3 is made up of 15 amino acids. Germline V CDR1 and CDR2: MDHEN, SYDVKM. CDR3 nucleotide sequence: TGTGCCAGCAGTTTCGGGGACAGGGCGAAACAGCCCCAGCATTTT. Residues: CASSFGDRAKQPQHF. Combining the CDR3 with reference TRBV28 and TRBJ1-5 gives the whole variable domain DVKVTQSSRYLVKRTGEKVFLECVQDMDHENMFWYRQDPGLGLRLIYFSYDVKMKEKGDIPEGYSVSREKKERFSLILESASTNQTSMYLCASSFGDRAKQPQHFGDGTRLSIL.

This clone was recorded once. This rearrangement joins TRBV4-1 to TRBJ2-2; D is unclear. The CDR3 extends over 15 amino acids. The germline V and J ends were trimmed by 4 bases and 4 bases, with 13 bases remaining between them. Looked up from germline, CDR1 is MGHRA and CDR2 is YSYEKL. CDR3 protein: CASSPVGFFTGELFF. As DNA, the CDR3 is TGCGCCAGCAGCCCGGTAGGGTTCTTCACCGGGGAGCTGTTTTTT.

The V gene is TRBV7-9, the J gene TRBJ1-3; 7 bases map to TRBD1. Germline CDR1 SEHNR, CDR2 FQNEAQ (reference sequence). The CDR3 spans 16 residues. V lost 5 bases and J lost 0; bases outside the gene matches: 7. The CDR3 loop reads CASSLYRGGSGNTIYF. The DNA of the CDR3 is TGTGCCAGCAGCCTCTACAGGGGAGGCTCTGGAAACACCATATATTTT.

The CDR3 loop is CASSPGTGGSGANVLTF. CDR3 in DNA: TGTGCCAGCTCACCCGGGACAGGGGGCTCTGGGGCCAACGTCCTGACTTTC. J is TRBJ2-6 and V is TRBV18; 11 nucleotides line up with TRBD1. Germline V lookup: CDR1 KGHSH, CDR2 LQKENI. The CDR3 runs 17 residues. The ends lost 3 bases at V and 0 bases at J; junction bases unmatched: 1.

This chain uses TRBV9 with TRBJ2-7; TRBD1 agrees at 9 bases. The CDR3 spans 14 residues. V shed 3 bases, J shed 3 bases, and the junction held 4 bases outside the gene matches. CDR1 is SGDLS and CDR2 is YYNGEE in the germline V gene. The CDR3 here is CASSGQTGGYEQYF. The CDR3 DNA reads TGTGCCAGCAGCGGCCAGACAGGGGGCTACGAGCAGTACTTC. The full variable domain, completed using reference TRBV9 and TRBJ2-7, is DSGVTQTPKHLITATGQRVTLRCSPRSGDLSVYWYQQSLDQGLQFLIQYYNGEERAKGNILERFSAQQFPDLHSELNLSSLELGDSALYFCASSGQTGGYEQYFGPGTRLTVT.

The chain has TRBV9 and TRBJ2-1; tentatively, D is TRBD2 (5 bases). Germline loops: CDR1 SGDLS, CDR2 YYNGEE. This CDR3 is built from 15 residues. Trimming took 2 bases from V and 0 from J, leaving 9 bases between them. As DNA, the CDR3 is TGTGCCAGCAGCGTGAGCGGAATCTCCTACAATGAGCAGTTCTTC. It yields the protein CASSVSGISYNEQFF.

The chain is built from TRBV5-1 and TRBJ2-2; D is undetermined. CDR1 SGHRS and CDR2 YFSETQ come from the germline V gene. The V gene lost 4 bases and the J gene lost 6 bases, with 13 bases spanning the gap. The CDR3 runs to 14 residues. CDR3 protein: CASSKRPLPGELFF. The CDR3 DNA reads as TGCGCCAGCAGCAAACGACCCCTCCCCGGGGAGCTGTTTTTT.